Shown below are 21 T cell receptor beta chains from a single sample sequenced in a study of memory CD4+ T cells and cytomegalovirus serostatus (dated 2019 in TCRdb). Preparation of the library involved the immunoSEQ multiplex PCR assay. The table was pulled from immuneACCESS by TCRdb, which kept in-frame rearrangements only. Such tables lose some clones; where checked, under half of the loss comes from unresolved V genes, and the rest has no known cause. The sample yields some 67,000 clones; 60% to 85% were counted once. Approximately 4.5% of the sample is taken by the ten largest. A FACSAria II was used to sort memory CD4+ T cells, defined as single viable CD3+CD4+CD8-CD45RO+ cells. Sequenced material: memory CD4+ T cells from blood. These TCRs come from an adult in good health and CMV-seropositive.

About this clone: Other nucleotide sequences from this sample produce the same CDR3. This chain links TRBV5-1 with TRBJ2-7; D is ambiguous. The CDR3 is made up of 11 amino acids. The germline V and J ends were trimmed by 3 bases and 0 bases, with 1 base remaining between them. CDR1 SGHRS and CDR2 YFSETQ come from the germline V gene. The CDR3 DNA follows: TGCGCCAGCAGCTCCTCCTACGAGCAGTACTTC. Its translation: CASSSSYEQYF.

This clone showed up just a few times. V usage is TRBV28 and J usage is TRBJ1-2; 10 bases align to TRBD1. CDR1 MDHEN and CDR2 SYDVKM come from the germline V gene. CDR3 length: 12 amino acids. V lost 8 bases, J lost 8 bases, and 5 bases stayed unmatched. The CDR3 region is CASGDRGIGYTF. The CDR3 nucleotides read TGTGCCAGCGGGGACAGGGGTATCGGCTACACCTTC.

This clone has just a few counts. This rearrangement joins TRBV7-9 to TRBJ1-1; D remains ambiguous. This CDR3 is built from 11 residues. Germline assignment: CDR1 SEHNR and CDR2 FQNEAQ (reference sequence). The V end lost 1 base, the J end lost 6 bases, and 3 bases lay between the germline ends. The CDR3 DNA is TGTGCCAGCAGCTTAGACCCTGAAGCTTTCTTT. This translates into CASSLDPEAFF.

The CDR3 spells CASGDTAYEQYF. For the CDR3, the DNA is TGTGCCAGCGGGGACACCGCCTACGAGCAGTACTTC. V and J are TRBV6-1 and TRBJ2-7; possible D gene TRBD1, 6 bases. Trimming shortened V by 8 bases and J by 2 bases, and 10 bases separated the two germline ends. This CDR3 comprises 12 residues. Germline lookup yields CDR1 MNHNS and CDR2 SASEGT.

The count of this clone is one. V and J are TRBV15 and TRBJ1-6, with D unresolved. Trimming pared 5 bases from V and 7 bases from J, leaving 12 bases between. In germline, CDR1 is LNHNV, CDR2 YYDKDF (reference sequence). The CDR3 has 14 amino acids. The CDR3 DNA is TGTGCCACCAGCGCAGGCTACGAGAATTCACCCCTCCACTTT. Amino acids: CATSAGYENSPLHF.

The chain recombines TRBV18 with TRBJ2-1; 9 bases fit TRBD2. Per germline, CDR1 KGHSH and CDR2 LQKENI. The CDR3 sequence is 14 residues long. Germline trimming cut 0 bases from V and 8 bases from J; bases unmatched to any gene: 2. The CDR3 loop reads CASSPPGLAHEQFF. CDR3 sequence (DNA): TGTGCCAGCTCACCACCGGGACTAGCACATGAGCAGTTCTTC.

This clone is judged medium-sized. The chain combines TRBV29-1 with TRBJ2-3; the D is unclear. The CDR3 has 15 residues. The germline V gene encodes CDR1 SQVTM and CDR2 ANQGSEA. V lost 3 bases, J lost 2 bases, and 15 bases lay in between. The CDR3 coding sequence is TGCAGCGTTGAGGACCCATACAAGAACACAGATACGCAGTATTTT. Protein product: CSVEDPYKNTDTQYF.

The chain combines TRBV2 with TRBJ2-5; no reliable D call. The V gene's germline CDR1 is SNHLY and CDR2 FYNNEI. This CDR3 region has 11 residues. The CDR3, as DNA: TGTGCTAATGCGGTGGGGGAGACCCAGTACTTC. Encoded protein: CANAVGETQYF.

The V call is TRBV7-2, the J call TRBJ1-4, with 7 nucleotides matching TRBD1. V was pared by 1 base and J by 6 bases, with 5 bases of the junction left unmatched. Germline V gene sequence: CDR1 SGHTA, CDR2 FQGNSA. This CDR3 spans 15 amino acids. CDR3 region: CASSLVRTGDEKLFF. Here the CDR3 DNA reads TGTGCCAGCAGCTTAGTGAGGACAGGAGATGAAAAACTGTTTTTT.

V gene TRBV9 combines with J gene TRBJ2-3; D possibly corresponds to TRBD1 (5 bases). The CDR3 covers 15 residues. CDR1 is SGDLS and CDR2 is YYNGEE in the germline V gene. V lost 0 bases and J 0 bases, leaving 8 bases between the germline ends. CDR3: CASSVGRASTDTQYF. The CDR3 DNA is TGTGCCAGCAGCGTAGGCAGGGCGAGCACAGATACGCAGTATTTT.

The chain joins TRBV5-4 to TRBJ2-5; D is perhaps TRBD2 (6 bases). Between the trimmed V and J ends, which lost 2 bases and 4 bases, there was a span of 12 bases. This CDR3 is built from 14 residues. The germline CDR1 and CDR2 sequences are SGHNT and YYREEE (reference sequence). For the CDR3, the DNA is TGTGCCAGCAGCTTACGGCAGGGAGGAGAGACCCAGTACTTC. Encoded protein: CASSLRQGGETQYF. The full variable domain, in which reference TRBV5-4 and TRBJ2-5 provide the parts outside the CDR3, is ETGVTQSPTHLIKTRGQQVTLRCSSQSGHNTVSWYQQALGQGPQFIFQYYREEENGRGNFPPRFSGLQFPNYSSELNVNALELDDSALYLCASSLRQGGETQYFGPGTRLLVL.

This chain uses TRBV27 with TRBJ2-1; possibly TRBD2 for D (5 bases). Germline-derived CDR1 and CDR2 are MNHEY and SMNVEV (reference sequence). The CDR3 length is 14 residues. V lost 6 bases, J lost 0 bases, and 9 bases lay in between. CDR3 nucleotides: TGTGCCAGCAGGGACTTGAGCTCCTACAATGAGCAGTTCTTC. Protein product: CASRDLSSYNEQFF.

The rearrangement links TRBV7-9 to TRBJ2-1, with D possibly being TRBD1 (6 bases). Trimming stripped 3 bases from V and 3 bases from J, with 12 bases between. This CDR3 has 15 amino acids. Germline V gene sequence: CDR1 SEHNR, CDR2 FQNEAQ (reference sequence). CDR3 in amino acids: CASSLSGAVYNEQFF. CDR3 in DNA: TGTGCCAGCAGCTTGTCAGGGGCAGTCTACAATGAGCAGTTCTTC.

V is TRBV28 and J is TRBJ2-2; 9 positions agree with TRBD2. The junction had 12 bases not matched to a gene; V was cut back by 2 bases and J by 5 bases. The CDR3 has 18 residues. CDR1 is MDHEN, CDR2 SYDVKM, per germline. The DNA of the CDR3 is TGTGCCAGCAGTTTAGGGCGGGGGGGCCGGATGTTTACCGGGGAGCTGTTTTTT. Residues: CASSLGRGGRMFTGELFF. Variable domain in full (rest from reference TRBV28 and TRBJ2-2): DVKVTQSSRYLVKRTGEKVFLECVQDMDHENMFWYRQDPGLGLRLIYFSYDVKMKEKGDIPEGYSVSREKKERFSLILESASTNQTSMYLCASSLGRGGRMFTGELFFGEGSRLTVL.

This chain links TRBV5-4 with TRBJ1-1; D remains ambiguous. CDR3 length equals 15 residues. The germline V and J ends were trimmed by 0 bases and 5 bases, with 14 bases remaining between them. CDR1 is SGHNT, CDR2 YYREEE, per germline (reference sequence). CDR3 residues: CASSLDPTRGTEAFF. The CDR3 DNA reads TGTGCCAGCAGCTTGGATCCGACCCGGGGAACTGAAGCTTTCTTT.

This chain connects TRBV4-3 to TRBJ2-1; 12 bases line up with TRBD2. Looked up from germline, CDR1 is LGHNA and CDR2 is YSLEER. The CDR3 covers 17 residues. Unmatched junction bases numbered 10, after V lost 3 bases and J lost 7 bases. CDR3 DNA sequence: TGCGCCAGCAGCCATGGTCTAGCGGGAGGGCCGAGGAATGAGCAGTTCTTC. The encoded protein is CASSHGLAGGPRNEQFF.

The genes are TRBV2 and TRBJ1-6, with D unclear. V was pared by 5 bases and J by 4 bases, with 9 bases between. From germline, CDR1 is SNHLY and CDR2 FYNNEI. This CDR3 spans 14 amino acids. The CDR3 nucleotides are TGTGCCAGCAGTCTTCGGACTTATAATTCACCCCTCCACTTT. This sequence encodes CASSLRTYNSPLHF.

Here the CDR3 DNA reads TGTGCCAGCCGAGTAGGGCTAGCGGGTTACAATGAGCAGTTCTTC. This translates into CASRVGLAGYNEQFF. The chain carries TRBV6-1 and TRBJ2-1; 8 nucleotides match TRBD2. The CDR3 runs 15 residues. V lost 8 bases and J lost 4; bases outside the gene matches: 10. The germline gives CDR1 MNHNS, CDR2 SASEGT.

This chain joins TRBV11-2 and TRBJ1-1; TRBD1 is a possible D gene (5 bases). The V gene's germline CDR1 is SGHAT and CDR2 FQNNGV. The CDR3 spans 14 residues. V lost 6 bases to trimming and J lost 1 base, with 12 bases between them. CDR3 residues: CASSFRGANTEAFF. For the CDR3, the DNA is TGTGCCAGCAGTTTCCGAGGGGCGAACACTGAAGCTTTCTTT.

This chain uses TRBV7-2 with TRBJ1-5, with D uncertain. V gave up 1 base and J gave up 4 bases, with 14 bases separating them. CDR1 is SGHTA, CDR2 FQGNSA, per germline. The CDR3 consists of 16 residues. CDR3 DNA: TGTGCCAGCAGCTTAGTTTCCGGAGGTCCGAATCAGCCCCAGCATTTT. It encodes CASSLVSGGPNQPQHF.

The CDR3 DNA reads TGTGCCAGATCCCCAGCGGACAGCCCAACTAATGAAAAACTGTTTTTT. Translation: CARSPADSPTNEKLFF. The chain employs TRBV6-7 and TRBJ1-4; the D gene is possibly TRBD1 (6 bases). TRBV6-7 is an ORF; its function is uncertain. The germline V and J ends were trimmed by 9 bases and 0 bases, with 17 bases remaining between them. The CDR3 covers 16 residues.